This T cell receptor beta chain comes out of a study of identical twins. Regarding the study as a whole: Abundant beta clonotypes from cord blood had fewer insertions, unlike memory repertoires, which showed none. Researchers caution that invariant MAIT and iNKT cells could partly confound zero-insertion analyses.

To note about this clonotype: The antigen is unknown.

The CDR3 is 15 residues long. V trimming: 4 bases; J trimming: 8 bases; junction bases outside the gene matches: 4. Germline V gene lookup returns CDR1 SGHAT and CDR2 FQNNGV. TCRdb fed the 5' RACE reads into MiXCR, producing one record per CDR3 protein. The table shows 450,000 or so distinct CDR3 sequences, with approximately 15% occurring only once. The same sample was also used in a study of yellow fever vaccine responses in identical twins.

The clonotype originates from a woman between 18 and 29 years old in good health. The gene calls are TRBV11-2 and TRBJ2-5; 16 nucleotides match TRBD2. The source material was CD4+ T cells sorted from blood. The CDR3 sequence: CASSSGTSGGATQYF. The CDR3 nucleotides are TGTGCCAGCAGCTCCGGGACTAGCGGGGGGGCAACCCAGTACTTC. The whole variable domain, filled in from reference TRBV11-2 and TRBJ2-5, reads EAGVAQSPRYKIIEKRQSVAFWCNPISGHATLYWYQQILGQGPKLLIQFQNNGVVDDSQLPKDRFSAERLKGVDSTLKIQPAKLEDSAVYLCASSSGTSGGATQYFGPGTRLLVL.